In this sample, the clone carrying this T cell receptor (beta chain) turned up many times. Its antigen is still unknown. It was through 5'RACE template switching that TCR cDNA was made, with a universal primer site and UMIs added. Each CDR3 protein gets one entry after TCRdb re-called the 5' RACE reads with MiXCR. The repertoire has some 240,000 distinct CDR3 sequences, 3.6% of them found once; the top ten carry around 19%. Deletions cut 7 bases from V and 10 bases from J, with 31 bases between. The CDR3 runs 18 residues. Germline CDR1 SGHTA, CDR2 FQGTGA. The data stem from a study of T cells after yellow fever vaccination. Findings and caveats of the study: Clonotypes found in both CD4 and CD8 compartments made up a small share.

The origin of this receptor is a man aged 18 to 30 who received the YFV17D yellow fever vaccine. The rearrangement joins TRBV7-3 to TRBJ1-4, with D perhaps TRBD1 (5 bases). Sequenced here: PBMCs, sampled 15 days after the yellow fever booster vaccination. The CDR3 region has the DNA TGTGCCAGCAAGATTAATCGGGCCGGAGAGGGGTCCCGACGAAAACTGTTTTTT. Its translation: CASKINRAGEGSRRKLFF.